Presented here are 5 T cell receptor beta chains from one specimen sequenced in a study of cytomegalovirus exposure and HLA in healthy donors. The PCR ran on 60 Vbeta and 13 Jbeta primers. Assay: immunoSEQ multiplex PCR; the TCRdb copy retains only in-frame clones and omits some. This table has 150,000 to 200,000 clones, around 80% appearing once. The specimen sequenced was PBMCs. Every receptor here comes from a girl under 18 in good health and CMV-seropositive.

The rearrangement links TRBV9 to TRBJ2-3, with D possibly being TRBD2 (5 bases). There are 17 residues in the CDR3. CDR1 and CDR2 (germline): SGDLS, YYNGEE. Trimming took 3 bases from V and 4 from J, leaving 21 bases between them. CDR3 region: CASSALGSGPGADTQYF. CDR3 nucleotide sequence: TGTGCCAGCAGCGCCCTTGGGAGCGGCCCTGGGGCAGATACGCAGTATTTT.

The V gene is TRBV7-6, the J gene TRBJ2-1; the match to TRBD2 covers 9 bases. In germline, CDR1 is SGHVS, CDR2 FNYEAQ. The CDR3 is 21 amino acids. The V gene end was trimmed by 5 bases and the J gene end by 0 bases; junction bases not matched to a gene: 20. The CDR3 DNA follows: TGTGCCAGCAGCACTACGACTAGCGGATACGAAGGGGATTACTCCTACAATGAGCAGTTCTTC. Its protein product is CASSTTTSGYEGDYSYNEQFF.

V is TRBV5-6 and J is TRBJ1-1, with D tentatively TRBD1 (6 bases). The CDR3 totals 14 residues. Germline-derived CDR1 and CDR2 are SGHDT and YYEEEE. The V end lost 4 bases, the J end lost 1 base, and 11 bases lay between the germline ends. In DNA, the CDR3 is TGTGCCAGCAGCCCTATGGACAGGAACACTGAAGCTTTCTTT. This encodes CASSPMDRNTEAFF.

The chain joins TRBV5-1 to TRBJ1-1, with D possibly being TRBD1 (5 bases). Germline V lookup: CDR1 SGHRS, CDR2 YFSETQ. CDR3 size: 15 residues. With 3 bases removed from V and 1 base from J, the gap between germline ends came to 13 bases. Here the CDR3 reads CASSSSGWGNTEAFF. The DNA for the CDR3 is TGCGCCAGCAGCTCTTCAGGGTGGGGGAACACTGAAGCTTTCTTT.

The chain joins TRBV5-4 to TRBJ2-5; D remains unclear. The germline V gene has CDR1 SGHNT and CDR2 YYREEE (reference sequence). There are 13 residues in the CDR3. Deletions cut 2 bases from V and 0 bases from J, with 5 bases between. CDR3 bases: TGTGCCAGCAGCTTAATCGACCAAGAGACCCAGTACTTC. Translated, it gives CASSLIDQETQYF.